Following are 10 T cell receptor beta chains from one sample sequenced in a study of T-cell memory formation after mild COVID-19. Each CDR3 protein is one row after TCRdb ran MiXCR on the 5' RACE reads. The table lists about 360,000 distinct CDR3 sequences, under 15% of them singletons. The sample taken for sequencing was PBMCs or a T cell subset sorted from them (not recorded which). The receptors shown here come from a man younger than 35 who had mild COVID-19 (a few samples of this study predate the infection). Cell type and time point are not known.

The chain joins TRBV5-1 to TRBJ2-3, with D hard to call. Germline-derived CDR1 and CDR2 are SGHRS and YFSETQ. The V end lost 0 bases, the J end lost 1 base, and 9 bases lay between the germline ends. This CDR3 is 15 amino acids long. CDR3: CASSLEVHGTDTQYF. The CDR3 DNA is TGCGCCAGCAGCTTGGAGGTCCACGGCACAGATACGCAGTATTTT.

This clonotype was seen only a few times. The rearrangement joins TRBV6-5 to TRBJ1-4, with D uncertain. Per germline, CDR1 MNHEY and CDR2 SVGAGI. This CDR3 is 15 amino acids long. Trimming pared 6 bases from V and 7 bases from J, leaving 18 bases between. DNA for the CDR3: TGTGCCAGCAGATTAACTTCCAGCGCGGGTGAAAAACTGTTTTTT. Its protein is CASRLTSSAGEKLFF.

This clonotype appeared a few times. The chain employs TRBV6-2 or TRBV6-3 and TRBJ2-5, with D uncertain. The germline V gene has CDR1 MNHEY and CDR2 SVGEGT. CDR3 size: 16 residues. V lost 5 bases to trimming and J lost 4 bases, with 20 bases between them. For the CDR3, the DNA is TGTGCCAGCAGTAACTTAGCAATCCGGATAGGAGAGACCCAGTACTTC. Protein sequence: CASSNLAIRIGETQYF.

This clonotype has just a few counts. V is TRBV5-1 and J is TRBJ1-2; D call uncertain. Trimming left V 4 bases short and J 4 bases short, with 14 bases between. The CDR3 is 14 amino acids. Looked up from germline, CDR1 is SGHRS and CDR2 is YFSETQ. Written as DNA, the CDR3 is TGCGCCAGCAGCCCCGATCAAGTCCTCTATGGCTACACCTTC. Translation: CASSPDQVLYGYTF.

This clonotype was seen a few times. This chain uses TRBV7-9 with TRBJ1-5; no definite D call. V gave up 1 base and J gave up 7 bases, with 5 bases separating them. Germline V gene data show CDR1 as SEHNR and CDR2 as FQNEAQ (reference sequence). The CDR3 is 12 residues long. The CDR3: CASSLDEQPQHF. The CDR3, as DNA: TGTGCCAGCAGCTTAGACGAGCAGCCCCAGCATTTT.

This clonotype was found many times. The chain couples TRBV7-2 to TRBJ1-1, with 8 bases fitting TRBD1. The CDR3 covers 18 residues. V lost 5 bases and J lost 5; bases outside the gene matches: 19. CDR1 and CDR2 from the germline V gene are SGHTA and FQGNSA. The chain's CDR3 is CASSPRRTGNEWRTEAFF. CDR3 coding DNA: TGTGCCAGCAGCCCCCGCCGGACAGGGAATGAATGGAGGACTGAAGCTTTCTTT.

The rearrangement uses TRBV2 and TRBJ1-2, with TRBD1 as a possible D gene (6 bases). The CDR3 loop spans 15 amino acids. The V gene lost 3 bases and the J gene lost 6 bases, with 17 bases spanning the gap. From germline, CDR1 is SNHLY and CDR2 FYNNEI. CDR3 sequence (DNA): TGTGCCAGCAGTGAGGCGGGGGGCCGTGGGAATGGCTACACCTTC. This encodes CASSEAGGRGNGYTF.

The rearrangement joins TRBV12-3 or TRBV12-4 to TRBJ2-6; the match to TRBD1 covers 7 bases. Trimming cost V 6 bases and J 4 bases; bases outside gene matches: 6. The CDR3 is 15 amino acids. The CDR3 sequence: CASSSLGQGANVLTF. In DNA form, the CDR3 reads TGTGCCAGCAGCTCCTTGGGACAGGGGGCCAACGTCCTGACTTTC.

This clonotype was found many times. V usage is TRBV4-1 and J usage is TRBJ2-3; D uncertain. V was clipped by 1 base and J by 0 bases, with 8 bases between them. Germline CDR1 MGHRA, CDR2 YSYEKL. The CDR3 has 15 amino acids. Here the CDR3 reads CASSQVYTSTDTQYF. The CDR3 DNA follows: TGCGCCAGCAGCCAAGTTTATACTAGCACAGATACGCAGTATTTT.

The V and J genes are TRBV11-2 and TRBJ1-2, with TRBD1 matching over 7 bases. This CDR3 has 14 amino acids. The germline V gene has CDR1 SGHAT and CDR2 FQNNGV. The V and J ends lost 1 base and 6 bases, in that order; junction bases with no gene match: 5. Written as DNA, the CDR3 is TGTGCCAGCAGCTTAGTAGGAGGGGGCGATGGCTACACCTTC. This gives the protein CASSLVGGGDGYTF.